This T cell receptor (beta chain) was observed in a study of response to subunit inactivated influenza vaccine. V lost 1 base, J lost 4 bases, and 10 bases lay in between. CDR3 length: 14 amino acids. TCRdb reprocessed the RT-PCR reads with MiXCR, giving one entry per CDR3 protein. This sample has around 530,000 distinct CDR3 sequences, with approximately 12% found just once. The starting material was PBMCs from blood, obtained on the day of vaccination. This receptor was taken from a man aged 45-60 years who received an inactivated influenza vaccine. The chain joins TRBV12-3 or TRBV12-4 to TRBJ2-5, with a weak D call TRBD2 (6 bases). The CDR3: CASSLGRVRETQYF. In DNA, the CDR3 is TGTGCCAGCAGTTTAGGGAGGGTAAGAGAGACCCAGTACTTC.